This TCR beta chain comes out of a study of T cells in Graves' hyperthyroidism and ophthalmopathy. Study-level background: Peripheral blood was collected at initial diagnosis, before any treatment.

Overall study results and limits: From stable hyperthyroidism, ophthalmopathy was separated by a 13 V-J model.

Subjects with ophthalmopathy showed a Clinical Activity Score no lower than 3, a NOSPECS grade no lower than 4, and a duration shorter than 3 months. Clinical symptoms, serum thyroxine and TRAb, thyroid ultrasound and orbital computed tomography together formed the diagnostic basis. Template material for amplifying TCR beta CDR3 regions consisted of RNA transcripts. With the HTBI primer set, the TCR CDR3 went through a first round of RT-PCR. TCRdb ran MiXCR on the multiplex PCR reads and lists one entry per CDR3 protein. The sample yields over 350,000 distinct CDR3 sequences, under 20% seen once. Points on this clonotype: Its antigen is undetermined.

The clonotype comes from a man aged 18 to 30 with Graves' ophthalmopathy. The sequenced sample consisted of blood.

CDR3 region: CAWSQAGSLGYTF. The CDR3 DNA reads TGTGCCTGGAGTCAGGCCGGAAGCTTGGGCTACACCTTC. V is TRBV30 and J is TRBJ1-2, with D unresolved. The V end lost 2 bases, the J end lost 8 bases, and 15 bases lay between the germline ends. The CDR3 contains 13 residues. Germline CDR1 is GTSNPN and CDR2 is SVGIG (reference sequence). The full variable domain, in which reference TRBV30 and TRBJ1-2 provide the parts outside the CDR3, is SQTIHQWPATLVQPVGSPLSLECTVEGTSNPNLYWYRQAAGRGLQLLFYSVGIGQISSEVPQNLSASRPQDRQFILSSKKLLLSDSGFYLCAWSQAGSLGYTFGSGTRLTVV.